The 26 T cell receptor beta chains presented below share a single source sample, sequenced in a study of blood T cell repertoires in COVID-19. TCRdb's table, derived via immunoSEQ multiplex PCR, lists solely in-frame clones and lacks some. The profile shows fewer than 250,000 clones, around 80% of them singletons. Sequencing was performed on peripheral blood. The receptors were sampled from a human donor in a cohort sampled during active COVID-19.

This chain connects TRBV19 to TRBJ1-2, with a tentative D call TRBD1 (5 bases). The V end lost 4 bases, the J end lost 5 bases, and 14 bases lay between the germline ends. CDR3 length: 14 residues. Germline V gene lookup returns CDR1 LNHDA and CDR2 SQIVND (reference sequence). The CDR3 is CASSTGSTGYGYTF. DNA of the CDR3: TGTGCCAGTAGTACAGGGTCGACTGGGTATGGCTACACCTTC.

The gene calls are TRBV28 and TRBJ2-2; 15 nucleotides match TRBD2. CDR3 size: 20 residues. Losses at the gene ends were 5 bases for V and 6 bases for J; bases not matched to a gene: 16. The germline V gene encodes CDR1 MDHEN and CDR2 SYDVKM. The CDR3 loop reads CASSADTGLAGGSLPGELFF. CDR3 DNA: TGTGCCAGCAGTGCCGACACGGGACTAGCGGGAGGTTCCCTCCCCGGGGAGCTGTTTTTT.

This chain connects TRBV7-6 to TRBJ2-3; TRBD2 agrees at 10 bases. Germline V CDR1 and CDR2: SGHVS, FNYEAQ. The CDR3 has 15 amino acids. The V gene end was trimmed by 5 bases and the J gene end by 4 bases; junction bases not matched to a gene: 6. The CDR3 nucleotides read TGTGCCAGCAGCCCTAGCGGGGGAGGCTCAGATACGCAGTATTTT. This encodes CASSPSGGGSDTQYF.

The chain joins TRBV29-1 to TRBJ2-3, with 10 bases that match TRBD1. This CDR3 spans 14 amino acids. The V gene's germline CDR1 is SQVTM and CDR2 ANQGSEA. Trimming cost V 6 bases and J 4 bases; bases outside gene matches: 7. The CDR3 nucleotides are TGCAGCGTGATAGGACAGGGGGGCTCAGATACGCAGTATTTT. Translating it yields CSVIGQGGSDTQYF.

The CDR3 DNA follows: TGTGCCAGCACCACCCTTGGGGGGGACGAGCAGTACTTC. It codes for CASTTLGGDEQYF. The V call is TRBV18, the J call TRBJ2-7; 7 nucleotides align to TRBD2. V was pared by 8 bases and J by 5 bases, with 9 bases of the junction left unmatched. The CDR3 is 13 amino acids. Germline V gene lookup returns CDR1 KGHSH and CDR2 LQKENI.

The V and J genes are TRBV21-1 and TRBJ2-1; the D call of TRBD1 is as the table states it, not checked on the DNA. TRBV21-1 is tagged as a pseudogene. This CDR3 has 16 amino acids. CDR3 amino acids: CASSKADSSSYNEQFF. CDR3 DNA sequence: TGTGCCAGCAGCAAAGCCGACAGCTCCTCCTACAATGAGCAGTTCTTC.

This clone was seen only a few times. The V call is TRBV5-4, the J call TRBJ1-1; 7 bases match TRBD1. With 1 base clipped from V and 1 base from J, the junction kept 7 bases outside the gene matches. CDR1 SGHNT and CDR2 YYREEE come from the germline V gene (reference sequence). The CDR3 runs to 16 residues. The CDR3 loop is CASSLLTGWTNTEAFF. CDR3 DNA sequence: TGTGCCAGCAGCTTGCTGACAGGGTGGACGAACACTGAAGCTTTCTTT.

The DNA for the CDR3 is TGTGCCAGTAGTAGTTCCGGTACCCCCACGGCACCCCTCCACTTT. Translating it yields CASSSSGTPTAPLHF. The chain combines TRBV19 with TRBJ1-6; no reliable D call. Deletions cut 4 bases from V and 11 bases from J, with 18 bases between. The CDR3 sequence is 15 residues long. The germline V gene encodes CDR1 LNHDA and CDR2 SQIVND (reference sequence). Using reference TRBV19 and TRBJ1-6 for the parts outside the CDR3, the full variable domain is DGGITQSPKYLFRKEGQNVTLSCEQNLNHDAMYWYRQDPGQGLRLIYYSQIVNDFQKGDIAEGYSVSREKKESFPLTVTSAQKNPTAFYLCASSSSGTPTAPLHFGNGTRLTVT.

This clone was counted a few times. The chain recombines TRBV2 with TRBJ2-1; D is uncertain. This CDR3 region has 13 residues. Germline CDR1 SNHLY, CDR2 FYNNEI. V shed 3 bases and J shed 3 bases, with 6 bases lying between them. The CDR3: CASSDPGYNEQFF. The CDR3 DNA sequence: TGTGCCAGCAGTGATCCGGGCTACAATGAGCAGTTCTTC. The whole variable domain, remainder taken from reference TRBV2 and TRBJ2-1, is EPEVTQTPSHQVTQMGQEVILRCVPISNHLYFYWYRQILGQKVEFLVSFYNNEISEKSEIFDDQFSVERPDGSNFTLKIRSTKLEDSAMYFCASSDPGYNEQFFGPGTRLTVL.

This clone has a count of ten or more. The rearrangement uses TRBV6-6 and TRBJ1-3; tentative D call: TRBD1 (5 bases). This CDR3 has 15 residues. Germline loops: CDR1 MNHNY, CDR2 SVGAGI (reference sequence). With 11 bases removed from V and 1 base from J, the gap between germline ends came to 18 bases. CDR3 sequence: CAGGDGPISGNTIYF. The CDR3 region has the DNA TGTGCCGGCGGGGACGGACCCATATCTGGAAACACCATATATTTT.

The chain recombines TRBV6-5 with TRBJ1-1; 8 positions match TRBD1. The CDR3 is 13 residues long. Losses at the gene ends were 6 bases for V and 3 bases for J; bases not matched to a gene: 3. Germline assignment: CDR1 MNHEY and CDR2 SVGAGI. The CDR3: CASRLQGDTEAFF. CDR3 bases: TGTGCCAGCAGACTACAGGGGGACACTGAAGCTTTCTTT.

The rearrangement uses TRBV7-3 and TRBJ2-2; perhaps TRBD2 as D (7 bases). This CDR3 contains 18 residues. The V gene lost 5 bases and the J gene lost 5 bases, with 24 bases spanning the gap. Germline lookup yields CDR1 SGHTA and CDR2 FQGTGA. Here the CDR3 reads CASSPTRGGALRTGELFF. The CDR3 region has the DNA TGTGCCAGCAGCCCGACCCGTGGGGGGGCCTTGAGGACCGGGGAGCTGTTTTTT.

The J gene is TRBJ2-2, the V gene TRBV13, with 7 positions matching TRBD2. V shed 5 bases and J 5 bases; nucleotides not matched to a gene: 11. Germline CDR1 PRHDT, CDR2 FYEKMQ (reference sequence). This CDR3 is 16 amino acids long. The CDR3 DNA reads as TGTGCCAGCAGCCCCGGGGCCTGGGGGGGGACCGGGGAGCTGTTTTTT. It yields the protein CASSPGAWGGTGELFF.

This clone appeared a few times. The chain couples TRBV7-2 to TRBJ1-6; TRBD1 is a possible D gene (6 bases). CDR1 and CDR2 (germline): SGHTA, FQGNSA. The CDR3 runs 13 residues. The V end lost 5 bases, the J end lost 7 bases, and 9 bases lay between the germline ends. Here the CDR3 DNA reads TGTGCCAGCAGCGTAACAGGGAATTCACCCCTCCACTTT. The encoded protein is CASSVTGNSPLHF.

The chain joins TRBV10-3 to TRBJ1-2; the D gene is possibly TRBD1 (5 bases). V was clipped by 3 bases and J by 5 bases, with 16 bases between them. This CDR3 is built from 15 residues. Germline assignment: CDR1 ENHRY and CDR2 SYGVKD. The CDR3 spells CAISDLIQEIYGYTF. The CDR3 DNA reads TGTGCCATCAGTGACTTGATACAGGAGATTTATGGCTACACCTTC.

This chain connects TRBV2 to TRBJ2-3; TRBD1 might be the D (6 bases). The CDR3 has 17 residues. V was cut by 5 bases and J by 0 bases, with 18 bases left in between. Germline CDR1 is SNHLY and CDR2 is FYNNEI. CDR3 in amino acids: CASSLIRDTSSTDTQYF. CDR3 nucleotides: TGTGCCAGCAGTTTAATTCGGGACACATCTAGCACAGATACGCAGTATTTT.

This chain links TRBV7-9 with TRBJ1-5; D not certain. The CDR3 has 12 residues. Germline V lookup: CDR1 SEHNR, CDR2 FQNEAQ (reference sequence). V shed 1 base and J shed 8 bases, with 6 bases lying between them. The CDR3 loop is CASSLEEEPQHF. CDR3 bases: TGTGCCAGCAGCTTAGAGGAGGAGCCCCAGCATTTT.

The rearrangement uses TRBV5-8 and TRBJ1-1, with a possible D match to TRBD1 (6 bases). This CDR3 spans 17 amino acids. The germline gives CDR1 SGHTS, CDR2 YDEGEE. V was shortened by 3 bases and J by 5 bases, with 23 bases between the two germline ends. In DNA, the CDR3 is TGTGCCAGCAGCTACGCCGGAGCCGGACAGTTCCAAACTGAAGCTTTCTTT. Its protein product is CASSYAGAGQFQTEAFF.

The rearrangement links TRBV28 to TRBJ1-5; D perhaps matches TRBD1 (5 bases). This CDR3 is built from 14 residues. Trimming cost V 6 bases and J 4 bases, with 13 bases left between them. CDR1 is MDHEN, CDR2 SYDVKM, per germline. CDR3: CASRNRQPNQPQHF. The CDR3 nucleotides read TGTGCCAGCAGAAACAGACAGCCTAATCAGCCCCAGCATTTT.

This clone was observed a handful of times. This chain links TRBV18 with TRBJ1-3; maybe TRBD1 (5 bases). Trimming stripped 5 bases from V and 1 base from J, with 15 bases between. The CDR3 consists of 16 residues. CDR1 KGHSH and CDR2 LQKENI come from the germline V gene. CDR3 nucleotide sequence: TGTGCCAGCTCAGTCAAAGGACGGACATCTGGAAACACCATATATTTT. This sequence encodes CASSVKGRTSGNTIYF.

The rearrangement uses TRBV24-1 and TRBJ1-3; TRBD1 is a possible D gene (6 bases). The CDR3 consists of 19 residues. Germline CDR1 and CDR2: KGHDR and SFDVKD. V lost 0 bases to trimming and J lost 0 bases, with 17 bases between them. The CDR3 loop is CATSDLQRQDLPSGNTIYF. The CDR3 DNA is TGTGCCACCAGTGATTTGCAGAGACAGGACCTACCCTCTGGAAACACCATATATTTT.

The rearrangement links TRBV9 to TRBJ2-7, with 9 bases fitting TRBD2. CDR3 length: 14 amino acids. In germline, CDR1 is SGDLS, CDR2 YYNGEE. After removal of 4 bases from V and 3 bases from J, the junction contained 5 bases not matched to a gene. CDR3 nucleotides: TGTGCCAGCAGCCCAGGGACTAGCAGCTACGAGCAGTACTTC. Encoded protein: CASSPGTSSYEQYF.

The chain joins TRBV5-1 to TRBJ2-7, with 7 nucleotides matching TRBD1. This CDR3 contains 12 residues. Germline lookup yields CDR1 SGHRS and CDR2 YFSETQ. With 7 bases clipped from V and 0 bases from J, the junction kept 1 base outside the gene matches. CDR3 in amino acids: CASRDSSYEQYF. CDR3 DNA sequence: TGCGCCAGCCGGGACAGCTCCTACGAGCAGTACTTC.

The chain combines TRBV21-1 with TRBJ2-1; no check of the table's D call, TRBD1, against the DNA was made. TRBV21-1 is a recognized pseudogene. The CDR3 consists of 14 residues. The DNA of the CDR3 is TGTGCCAGCAGCAAAGGGGGCAGGGACAATGAGCAGTTCTTC. It is translated as CASSKGGRDNEQFF.

The chain couples TRBV30 to TRBJ1-2; a possible D gene is TRBD1 (6 bases). V was shortened by 4 bases and J by 0 bases, with 9 bases between the two germline ends. In germline, CDR1 is GTSNPN, CDR2 SVGIG (reference sequence). The CDR3 loop spans 13 amino acids. In DNA, the CDR3 is TGTGCCTGGAACCAGGGGCCTAACTATGGCTACACCTTC. Translated: CAWNQGPNYGYTF.

This sequence joins TRBV28 and TRBJ1-2; TRBD1 might be the D (5 bases). Per the germline V gene, CDR1 is MDHEN and CDR2 is SYDVKM. V was shortened by 6 bases and J by 1 base, with 15 bases between the two germline ends. The CDR3 is 15 residues long. The CDR3 sequence: CASRDRQLNNYGYTF. The CDR3 nucleotides read TGTGCCAGCAGAGACCGACAGCTAAATAACTATGGCTACACCTTC.